This TCR beta chain derives from a study of T cells in Graves' hyperthyroidism and ophthalmopathy. Whole-study results and caveats: Among thyroid clonotypes expanded above 0.001, most also appeared in blood. Ophthalmopathy was predicted by the model a median of around 5.9 months ahead of onset.

TCR beta CDR3 regions were amplified from RNA. The HTBI primer set was used in a first-round RT-PCR of the TCR CDR3. TCRdb redid the calling of the multiplex PCR reads with MiXCR, one entry per CDR3 protein. The profile shows fewer than 600,000 distinct CDR3 sequences, 14% of them singletons. Patients having uncontrolled infection, another autoimmune disease, pregnancy or lactation were not included. As for this clonotype: Its antigen is not known.

This CDR3 comprises 13 residues. CDR1 and CDR2 from the germline V gene are DFQATT and SNEGSKA (reference sequence). The trim removed 5 bases at V and 4 bases at J, leaving 3 bases unmatched. This clonotype originated in a woman aged 18-29 years with Graves' hyperthyroidism. This chain uses TRBV20-1 with TRBJ1-3; 9 bases agree with TRBD1. The sequencing input was blood. CDR3 DNA: TGCAGTGCTGGGACAGGGTCAGGAAACACCATATATTTT. It encodes CSAGTGSGNTIYF.